This T cell receptor beta chain is drawn from a study of blood T cells in healthy people across ages. Combining a sample-barcoded 5' primer with a J-beta primer mix, a second PCR ran for roughly 7 to 12 cycles. There were at least 2.5 million CDR3-containing paired-end reads obtained from each sample. TCRdb itself ran the 5' RACE reads through MiXCR, one entry per CDR3 protein. The data show roughly 2 million distinct CDR3 sequences, 49% seen once. Germline CDR1 reads LGHNA; CDR2 reads YSLEER. Unmatched junction bases numbered 2, after V lost 0 bases and J lost 1 base. The CDR3 is 15 residues long. The sample comprised blood. The V and J genes are TRBV4-3 and TRBJ2-5, with 7 bases identical to TRBD1. The TCR originated in a woman between 40 and 55 years old in good health. CDR3 protein: CASSQDHRGQETQYF. The DNA for the CDR3 is TGCGCCAGCAGCCAAGATCACAGGGGCCAAGAGACCCAGTACTTC.